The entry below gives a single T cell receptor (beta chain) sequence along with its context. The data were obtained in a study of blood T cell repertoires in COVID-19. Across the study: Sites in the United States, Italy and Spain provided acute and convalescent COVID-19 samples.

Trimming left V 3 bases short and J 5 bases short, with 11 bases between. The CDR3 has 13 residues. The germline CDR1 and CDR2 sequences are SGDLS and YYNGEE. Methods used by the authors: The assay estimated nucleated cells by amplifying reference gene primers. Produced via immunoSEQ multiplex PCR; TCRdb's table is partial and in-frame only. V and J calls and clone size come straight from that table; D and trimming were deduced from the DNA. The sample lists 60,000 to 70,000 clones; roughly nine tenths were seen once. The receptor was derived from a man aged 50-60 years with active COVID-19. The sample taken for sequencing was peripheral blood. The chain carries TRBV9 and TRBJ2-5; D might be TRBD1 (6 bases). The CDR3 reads CASSAEGVETQYF. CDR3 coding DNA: TGTGCCAGCAGCGCCGAGGGGGTGGAGACCCAGTACTTC.